The clone carrying this TCR beta chain was seen a handful of times. In TCRdb, the 5' RACE reads were re-called with MiXCR into one record per CDR3 protein. Altogether about 5,900 distinct CDR3 sequences are present, 69% being singletons, with the ten largest covering 3.9%. CDR3 size: 15 residues. V lost 4 bases to trimming and J lost 5 bases; unmatched junction nucleotides: 7. Germline V lookup: CDR1 DFQATT, CDR2 SNEGSKA (reference sequence). The chain links TRBV20-1 to TRBJ2-5; TRBD2 aligns across 13 bases. Material for sequencing was memory CD4+ T cells sorted from a lymph node. Subset indicated: memory CD4+ T cells, CD4+CD45RO+CD25-. This clonotype originated in a female donor with breast cancer. Written as DNA, the CDR3 is TGCAGTGCTATTGGGACTAGCGGGACGAAGGAGACCCAGTACTTC. Encoded protein: CSAIGTSGTKETQYF.